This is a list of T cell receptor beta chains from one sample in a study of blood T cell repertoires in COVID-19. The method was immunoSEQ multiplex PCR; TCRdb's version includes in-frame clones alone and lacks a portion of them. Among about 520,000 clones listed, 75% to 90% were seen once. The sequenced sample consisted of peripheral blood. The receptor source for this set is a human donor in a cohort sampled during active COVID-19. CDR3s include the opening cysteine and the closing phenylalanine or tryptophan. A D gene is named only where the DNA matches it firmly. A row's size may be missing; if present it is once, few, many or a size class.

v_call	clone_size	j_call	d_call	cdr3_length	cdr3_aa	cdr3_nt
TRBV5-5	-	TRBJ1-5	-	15	CASSKETGSNQPQHF	TGTGCCAGCAGCAAAGAGACAGGTAGCAATCAGCCCCAGCATTTT
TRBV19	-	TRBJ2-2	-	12	CASSIRDGELFF	TGTGCCAGTAGTATCCGGGACGGGGAGCTGTTTTTT
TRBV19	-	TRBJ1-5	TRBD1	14	CASTPDRDNQPQHF	TGTGCCAGTACCCCCGACAGGGACAATCAGCCCCAGCATTTT
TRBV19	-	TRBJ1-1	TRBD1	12	CASRGQVFEAFF	TGTGCCAGTAGGGGACAGGTGTTTGAAGCTTTCTTT
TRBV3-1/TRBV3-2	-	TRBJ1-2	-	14	CASSQAGGNYGYTF	TGTGCCAGCAGCCAAGCCGGCGGAAACTATGGCTACACCTTC
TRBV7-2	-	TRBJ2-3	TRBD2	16	CASSLGGRAPTDTQYF	TGTGCCAGCAGCTTAGGTGGGAGGGCCCCAACAGATACGCAGTATTTT
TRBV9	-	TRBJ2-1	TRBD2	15	CASSAPRSGSHEQFF	TGTGCCAGCAGCGCGCCCCGTAGCGGGAGTCATGAGCAGTTCTTC
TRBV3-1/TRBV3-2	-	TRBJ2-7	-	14	CASSQASTGYEQYF	TGTGCCAGCAGCCAAGCGTCCACAGGGTACGAGCAGTACTTC
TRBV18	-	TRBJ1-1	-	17	CASSPRGPPQLNTEAFF	TGTGCCAGCTCACCACGAGGCCCCCCCCAACTGAACACTGAAGCTTTCTTT
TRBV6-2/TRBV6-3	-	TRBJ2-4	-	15	CASSYSRVAKNIQYF	TGTGCCAGCAGTTACTCCCGCGTAGCCAAAAACATTCAGTACTTC
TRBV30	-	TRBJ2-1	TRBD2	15	CAWRRTSGGYNEQFF	TGTGCCTGGAGGAGGACTAGCGGGGGGTACAATGAGCAGTTCTTC
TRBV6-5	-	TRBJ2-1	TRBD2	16	CASSSWTSGIVNEQFF	TGTGCCAGCAGTTCTTGGACTAGCGGGATAGTTAATGAGCAGTTCTTC
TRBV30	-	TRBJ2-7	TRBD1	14	CAWSKGAQSYEQYF	TGTGCCTGGTCTAAGGGGGCGCAATCCTACGAGCAGTACTTC
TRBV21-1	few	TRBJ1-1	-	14	CASEGGTDDTEAFF	TGTGCCAGCGAAGGAGGGACAGATGACACTGAAGCTTTCTTT
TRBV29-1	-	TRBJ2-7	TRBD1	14	CSVTQDRVNGEQYF	TGCAGCGTCACCCAAGACAGGGTTAATGGCGAGCAGTACTTC
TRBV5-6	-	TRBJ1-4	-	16	CASSLAGSATNEKLFF	TGTGCCAGCAGCTTGGCCGGGAGCGCAACTAATGAAAAACTGTTTTTT
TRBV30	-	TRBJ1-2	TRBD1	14	CASTQGQGSAGYTF	TGTGCCTCTACCCAGGGACAGGGGAGCGCTGGCTACACCTTC
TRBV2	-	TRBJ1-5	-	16	CASRGGPQGGNQPQHF	TGTGCCAGCAGGGGCGGACCACAGGGAGGCAATCAGCCCCAGCATTTT
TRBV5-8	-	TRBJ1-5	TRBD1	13	CASSSQGGQPQHF	TGTGCCAGCAGCTCCCAGGGGGGTCAGCCCCAGCATTTT
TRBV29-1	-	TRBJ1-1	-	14	CSSDGGFASFEAFF	TGCAGCTCGGACGGGGGATTCGCGAGTTTTGAAGCTTTCTTT
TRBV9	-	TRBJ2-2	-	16	CASSVSGTSNTGELFF	TGTGCCAGCAGCGTATCCGGGACTTCTAACACCGGGGAGCTGTTTTTT
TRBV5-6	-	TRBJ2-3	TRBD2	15	CASSFGIAGLDTQYF	TGTGCCAGCAGCTTCGGTATAGCGGGCCTAGATACGCAGTATTTT
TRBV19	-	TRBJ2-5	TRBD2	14	CASSMTSAQETQYF	TGTGCCAGTAGTATGACTAGCGCTCAAGAGACCCAGTACTTC
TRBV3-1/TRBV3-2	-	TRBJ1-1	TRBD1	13	CASSSGTGTEAFF	TGTGCCAGCAGTTCCGGGACAGGGACTGAAGCTTTCTTT
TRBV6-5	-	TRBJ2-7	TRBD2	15	CASSYGLAGVREQYF	TGTGCCAGCAGTTACGGACTAGCGGGAGTACGCGAGCAGTACTTC
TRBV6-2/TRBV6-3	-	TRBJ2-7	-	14	CASSYSPADSPGYF	TGTGCCAGCAGTTACTCCCCGGCAGACTCCCCGGGGTACTTC
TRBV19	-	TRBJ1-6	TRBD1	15	CASRVGGQGNSPLHF	TGTGCCAGTCGGGTAGGGGGACAGGGTAATTCACCCCTCCACTTT
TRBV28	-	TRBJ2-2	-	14	CASSPTGWDGELFF	TGTGCCAGCAGTCCAACAGGCTGGGACGGGGAGCTGTTTTTT
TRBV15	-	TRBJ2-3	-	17	CATSREMDHRRADTQYF	TGTGCCACCAGCAGAGAAATGGACCATCGGAGGGCAGATACGCAGTATTTT
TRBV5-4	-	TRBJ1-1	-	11	CASSVGTEAFF	TGTGCCAGCAGCGTCGGTACTGAAGCTTTCTTT
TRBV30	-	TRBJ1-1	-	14	CAWGILTANTEAFF	TGTGCCTGGGGAATATTGACAGCGAACACTGAAGCTTTCTTT
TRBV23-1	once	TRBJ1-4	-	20	CASSEGGKFSPRLRGEKLFF	TGCGCCAGCAGTGAGGGGGGGAAGTTTAGCCCCCGGCTCAGGGGTGAAAAACTGTTTTTT
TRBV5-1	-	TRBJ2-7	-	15	CASSSRLGSSYEQYF	TGCGCCAGCAGCTCCAGACTAGGAAGCTCCTACGAGCAGTACTTC
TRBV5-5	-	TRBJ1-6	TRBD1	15	CASTLLRDRASPLHF	TGTGCCAGCACCTTACTCCGGGACAGGGCCTCACCCCTCCACTTT
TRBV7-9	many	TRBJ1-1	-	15	CASSLVGGLGTEAFF	TGTGCCAGCAGCTTGGTGGGAGGTTTGGGGACTGAAGCTTTCTTT
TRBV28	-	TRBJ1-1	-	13	CATRDRVNTEAFF	TGTGCCACGCGGGACCGAGTGAACACTGAAGCTTTCTTT